Listed below are T cell receptor beta chains from one sample, sequenced in a study of beta chain features in type 1 diabetes. The table came from immunoSEQ multiplex PCR; TCRdb's copy has only in-frame clones and leaves some out. The repertoire holds roughly 340,000 clones, roughly 12% seen once, with around 0.0099% in the top ten. Material: naive CD4+ T cells from blood. These receptors were taken from a woman aged 18-35 years with type 1 diabetes. Both conserved end residues are part of each CDR3. The D gene is left open where the match is weak. For some rows the clone size is stated as once, few or many, or as a class when expanded; others skip it.

>15|TRBD1|TRBJ2-7|TRBV25-1|-
CASSEPGQGIYEQYF
TGTGCCAGCAGTGAACCGGGACAGGGGATCTACGAGCAGTACTTC
>15|TRBD2|TRBJ2-7|TRBV5-5|-
CASGGESGVTYEQYF
TGTGCCAGCGGGGGGGAGAGTGGGGTGACTTACGAGCAGTACTTC
>12|-|TRBJ1-3|TRBV29-1|-
CSVRSPGNTIYF
TGCAGCGTTAGGAGTCCAGGAAACACCATATATTTT
>15|TRBD1|TRBJ2-7|TRBV28|few
CASEPPGTGAYEQYF
TGTGCCAGTGAACCGCCCGGGACAGGGGCCTACGAGCAGTACTTC
>13|-|TRBJ1-5|TRBV27|-
CASSLVEGQPQHF
TGTGCCAGCAGTTTAGTCGAGGGACAGCCCCAGCATTTT
>16|TRBD2|TRBJ2-2|TRBV14|few
CASSGSSGRKIGELFF
TGTGCCAGCAGCGGCTCTAGCGGGAGGAAGATCGGGGAGCTGTTTTTT
>15|TRBD2|TRBJ2-7|TRBV5-1|few
CASSQTSGTAYEQYF
TGCGCCAGCAGCCAAACTAGCGGGACTGCATACGAGCAGTACTTC
>16|-|TRBJ2-6|TRBV19|-
CASTATYNSGANVLTF
TGTGCCAGTACCGCTACCTATAATTCTGGGGCCAACGTCCTGACTTTC
>11|-|TRBJ1-1|TRBV29-1|-
CSVGRLREAFF
TGCAGCGTTGGACGACTCCGGGAGGCTTTCTTT
>15|-|TRBJ2-7|TRBV6-5|-
CASSYSDSSLDEQYF
TGTGCCAGCAGTTACTCGGACAGTTCTTTGGATGAGCAGTACTTC
>13|TRBD1|TRBJ2-1|TRBV28|few
CASSLDRGIEQFF
TGTGCCAGCAGCCTGGACAGGGGAATTGAGCAGTTCTTC
>15|TRBD1|TRBJ1-1|TRBV19|-
CASSNRGIRDTEAFF
TGTGCCAGTTCTAACAGGGGAATTAGAGACACTGAAGCTTTCTTT
>14|-|TRBJ2-5|TRBV6-5|-
CASRPWTQAETQYF
TGTGCCAGCAGGCCTTGGACACAAGCAGAGACCCAGTACTTC
>14|-|TRBJ2-3|TRBV5-1|-
CASSSGTSTDTQYF
TGCGCCAGCAGTTCGGGGACTAGCACAGATACGCAGTATTTT
>17|TRBD2|TRBJ2-5|TRBV19|-
CASSTPGGTLFQETQYF
TGTGCCAGTAGTACGCCCGGGGGGACGCTATTCCAAGAGACCCAGTACTTC
>14|TRBD1|TRBJ2-7|TRBV27|-
CASSRGTGPYEQYF
TGTGCCAGCAGTCGGGGGACAGGGCCCTACGAGCAGTACTTC
>14|-|TRBJ1-2|TRBV18|few
CASSPTEENYGYTF
TGTGCCAGCTCACCGACAGAGGAAAACTATGGCTACACCTTC
>16|TRBD2|TRBJ2-3|TRBV19|few
CASHPGTSGHTDTQYF
TGTGCCAGCCACCCGGGGACTAGCGGACACACAGATACGCAGTATTTT
>18|TRBD2|TRBJ2-7|TRBV9|-
CASSVGVLAGGGSYEQYF
TGTGCCAGCAGCGTAGGTGTACTAGCGGGAGGGGGCTCCTACGAGCAGTACTTC
>15|TRBD2|TRBJ2-3|TRBV6-5|few
CASGTSGRAGDTQYF
TGTGCCAGTGGGACTAGCGGGAGGGCCGGAGATACGCAGTATTTT
>14|-|TRBJ2-3|TRBV7-2|few
CASSPRGLADTQYF
TGTGCCAGCAGCCCCAGGGGCTTGGCGGATACGCAGTATTTT
>17|TRBD2|TRBJ2-1|TRBV9|-
CASSPEGSGSGYNEQFF
TGTGCCAGCAGCCCAGAGGGAAGCGGGAGCGGTTACAATGAGCAGTTCTTC
>13|-|TRBJ1-1|TRBV7-8|-
CASGQGTGTEAFF
TGTGCCAGCGGCCAGGGGACCGGCACTGAAGCTTTCTTT
>14|-|TRBJ2-3|TRBV11-2|-
CASSLAQSTDTQYF
TGTGCCAGCAGCTTAGCTCAGAGCACAGATACGCAGTATTTT
>15|-|TRBJ2-4|TRBV15|-
CATSRDQASKNIQYF
TGTGCCACCAGCAGAGATCAGGCATCCAAAAACATTCAGTACTTC
>14|-|TRBJ2-5|TRBV5-4|-
CASSLGGVSKTQYF
TGTGCCAGCAGCTTGGGGGGGGTCTCGAAGACCCAGTACTTC
>15|-|TRBJ1-2|TRBV14|-
CASSQVNEESYGYTF
TGTGCCAGCAGCCAAGTGAACGAGGAATCCTATGGCTACACCTTC
>18|-|TRBJ2-1|TRBV28|few
CASRHRGRAGGAWGEQFF
TGTGCCAGCAGGCACAGGGGGAGGGCAGGGGGCGCTTGGGGTGAGCAGTTCTTC
>15|TRBD1|TRBJ2-5|TRBV29-1|-
CSVVGTGAKMETQYF
TGCAGCGTTGTGGGGACAGGGGCTAAGATGGAGACCCAGTACTTC
>13|-|TRBJ1-1|TRBV27|-
CASSADRGAEAFF
TGTGCCAGCAGTGCCGATCGGGGGGCTGAAGCTTTCTTT
>15|-|TRBJ1-5|TRBV7-2|few
CASSSTGVGNQPQHF
TGTGCCAGCAGCTCGACGGGGGTCGGCAATCAGCCCCAGCATTTT
>12|-|TRBJ2-7|TRBV28|few
CASSLQTYEQYF
TGTGCCAGCAGTCTCCAGACCTACGAGCAGTACTTC
>16|-|TRBJ1-5|TRBV18|-
CASSPPDTNSNQPQHF
TGTGCCAGCTCACCACCGGACACTAATAGCAATCAGCCCCAGCATTTT
>13|-|TRBJ1-1|TRBV7-2|few
CASSWAVNTEAFF
TGTGCCAGCAGCTGGGCAGTGAACACTGAAGCTTTCTTT
>15|-|TRBJ1-5|TRBV27|-
CASNPRYTGIQPQHF
TGTGCCAGCAACCCCCGGTATACAGGGATTCAGCCCCAGCATTTT
>15|-|TRBJ1-4|TRBV2|few
CASSAEGTPNEKLFF
TGTGCCAGCAGTGCCGAGGGAACCCCTAATGAAAAACTGTTTTTT
>14|TRBD1|TRBJ2-7|TRBV18|-
CASSPRDRGYEQYF
TGTGCCAGCTCACCCCGGGACAGGGGCTACGAGCAGTACTTC
>14|-|TRBJ2-2|TRBV7-2|few
CASSFNANTGELFF
TGTGCCAGCAGCTTTAATGCGAACACCGGGGAGCTGTTTTTT
>15|-|TRBJ2-3|TRBV7-7|-
CASSLGSGGTDTQYF
TGTGCCAGCAGCTTAGGTAGCGGAGGCACAGATACGCAGTATTTT
>13|TRBD2|TRBJ2-1|TRBV29-1|-
CSAGGGRGNEQFF
TGCAGCGCCGGGGGGGGGCGCGGCAATGAGCAGTTCTTC
>14|-|TRBJ2-7|TRBV9|few
CASSVGEGEYEQYF
TGTGCCAGCAGCGTAGGTGAGGGAGAGTACGAGCAGTACTTC
>13|-|TRBJ2-5|TRBV28|-
CATLRESQETQYF
TGTGCCACCCTCCGGGAATCCCAAGAGACCCAGTACTTC
>15|-|TRBJ2-3|TRBV29-1|few
CSVEDSRNSTDTQYF
TGCAGCGTTGAAGATTCTAGGAACAGCACAGATACGCAGTATTTT
>18|-|TRBJ2-2|TRBV5-1|-
CASSLEEGAGHNTGELFF
TGCGCCAGCAGCTTGGAGGAAGGTGCTGGGCATAACACCGGGGAGCTGTTTTTT
>15|TRBD2|TRBJ2-3|TRBV4-1|few
CASSRSSGSTDTQYF
TGCGCCAGCAGCCGGTCTAGCGGGAGCACAGATACGCAGTATTTT
>15|TRBD1|TRBJ1-6|TRBV7-9|few
CASSLDQGGSSPLHF
TGTGCCAGCAGCTTAGACCAGGGGGGTAGCTCACCCCTCCACTTT
>20|TRBD2|TRBJ2-5|TRBV4-3|-
CASSQDVSGLAGFFQETQYF
TGCGCCAGCAGCCAAGATGTTTCGGGACTAGCGGGTTTTTTTCAAGAGACCCAGTACTTC
>15|-|TRBJ2-1|TRBV4-1|few
CASSQAGLSYNEQFF
TGCGCCAGCAGCCAAGCCGGACTTTCCTACAATGAGCAGTTCTTC
>15|-|TRBJ1-2|TRBV18|-
CASSPRSEGEGGYTF
TGTGCCAGCTCACCACGTTCTGAGGGCGAAGGCGGCTACACCTTC
>14|-|TRBJ2-7|TRBV5-1|-
CASQAGTESYEQYF
TGCGCCAGTCAGGCCGGGACTGAATCCTACGAGCAGTACTTC
>17|-|TRBJ2-7|TRBV30|-
CAWSADKVSGAPYEQYF
TGTGCCTGGAGTGCAGACAAGGTGTCGGGAGCCCCTTACGAGCAGTACTTC
>15|TRBD1|TRBJ1-2|TRBV19|-
CASSATGTGNYGYTF
TGTGCCAGTAGTGCCACCGGGACAGGGAACTATGGCTACACCTTC
>14|-|TRBJ2-4|TRBV28|-
CASSLQGAKNIQYF
TGTGCCAGCAGTTTACAGGGGGCCAAAAACATTCAGTACTTC
>13|-|TRBJ2-1|TRBV10-3|few
CAISDLGRNEQFF
TGTGCCATCAGTGATCTAGGGAGGAATGAGCAGTTCTTC
>18|-|TRBJ2-2|TRBV4-1|-
CASSQVMAGLQVTGELFF
TGCGCCAGCAGCCAAGTCATGGCTGGCCTCCAAGTCACCGGGGAGCTGTTTTTT
>16|TRBD2|TRBJ2-5|TRBV5-1|few
CASSSWTSGDKETQYF
TGCGCCAGCAGCTCCTGGACTAGCGGGGACAAAGAGACCCAGTACTTC
>13|-|TRBJ2-2|TRBV6-5|-
CASSYAGSGELFF
TGTGCCAGCAGTTACGCGGGGAGTGGGGAGCTGTTTTTT
>16|TRBD1|TRBJ2-2|TRBV9|-
CASNPTGGKGIGELFF
TGTGCCAGCAACCCGACAGGGGGCAAGGGGATTGGGGAGCTGTTTTTT
>14|-|TRBJ1-6|TRBV25-1|-
CASSVRTGNSPLHF
TGTGCCAGCAGTGTGCGTACCGGGAATTCACCCCTCCACTTT